This TCR beta chain came from a study of blood T cell repertoires in COVID-19. Study-wide context: Sources were T cells, B-cell-depleted T cells, or PBMCs; the material itself was cDNA or gDNA.

The table came from immunoSEQ multiplex PCR; TCRdb's copy has only in-frame clones and leaves some out. This table holds approximately 200,000 clones, just under 90% found once. Seattle researchers signed up patients amid active infection and tracked them longitudinally. CDR1 and CDR2 (germline): LNHDA, SQIVND (reference sequence). The CDR3 is 14 amino acids. Between the trimmed V and J ends, which lost 3 bases and 3 bases, there was a span of 11 bases. The clonotype comes from a man aged 25 to 40 with COVID-19, enrolled during active disease. The chain has TRBV19 and TRBJ1-1; no clear D gene. Sequenced sample: peripheral blood. The CDR3: CASSITTGDTEAFF. CDR3 bases: TGTGCCAGTAGTATTACCACCGGGGACACTGAAGCTTTCTTT.